This entry is about one T cell receptor beta chain. Its antigen is not identified. The sample belongs to a study of T cell responses to AZD1222 COVID-19 vaccine. Study results and limitations: Spike-specific TCR breadth and depth rose after two AZD1222 doses. Repertoires were obtained solely post-peak T cell response.

CDR3 length: 14 residues. Trimming stripped 5 bases from V and 3 bases from J, with 13 bases between. Looked up from germline, CDR1 is SGHTA and CDR2 is FQGNSA. Assay: immunoSEQ multiplex PCR; the TCRdb copy retains only in-frame clones and omits some. The data hold about 140,000 clones, with 92% observed a single time. Second-dose groups at about 4 or about 12 weeks were pooled. The sequence came from an adult who received the AZD1222 COVID-19 vaccine. This specimen was peripheral blood, taken 28 days after the second AZD1222 dose. This sequence joins TRBV7-2 and TRBJ1-2; D gene ambiguous. CDR3 amino acids: CASSARGADYGYTF. In DNA form, the CDR3 reads TGTGCCAGCAGCGCCCGCGGTGCAGACTATGGCTACACCTTC.